These T cell receptor beta chains were read from a single sample in a study of radiotherapy plus CTLA-4 blockade in lung cancer. Clones were sequenced by immunoSEQ multiplex PCR, and TCRdb holds only the in-frame ones, with some missing. The sample records 65,000 to 100,000 clones, roughly four fifths being singletons. Sequences were derived from peripheral blood, sampled from a patient treated with radiotherapy plus ipilimumab. These receptor sequences come from a human donor with non-small cell lung cancer who had stable disease on radiotherapy plus ipilimumab. CDR3s include the opening cysteine and the closing phenylalanine or tryptophan. D genes are given only for firm matches. Rows may omit the clone size; those that give it use once, few, many or a size class.

len	j_gene	abundance	v_gene	d_gene	CDR3nt	CDR3aa
15	TRBJ1-6	.	TRBV6-5	.	TGTGCCAGCAGTAGGGACACCTTGAATAATTCACCCCTCCACTTT	CASSRDTLNNSPLHF
14	TRBJ2-7	.	TRBV7-2	TRBD2	TGTGCCAGCAGCTTAGTAGGTAGCGGGGCCGAGCAGTACTTC	CASSLVGSGAEQYF
19	TRBJ1-6	.	TRBV27	.	TGTGCCAGCAGTCCCGGTTTCTCGACCCGGTATGAGTCTATTGGGCCCCTCCACTTT	CASSPGFSTRYESIGPLHF
15	TRBJ2-2	.	TRBV29-1	.	TGCAGCGTTGAAGTAGGGGTCGCGAACACCGGGGAGCTGTTTTTT	CSVEVGVANTGELFF
13	TRBJ1-1	.	TRBV5-1	.	TGCGCCAGCAGGTTGACAGGGAACACTGAAGCTTTCTTT	CASRLTGNTEAFF
15	TRBJ2-1	.	TRBV5-1	.	TGCGCCAGCAGCGTCTCCGGGACGTCTTACAATGAGCAGTTCTTC	CASSVSGTSYNEQFF
14	TRBJ2-1	.	TRBV5-1	TRBD2	TGCGCCAGCAGGCCGACTAGCGGTTACAATGAGCAGTTCTTC	CASRPTSGYNEQFF
16	TRBJ2-5	.	TRBV27	TRBD1	TGTGCCAGCAGTCCCCTCCGGGACAGGGGGCAGGAGACCCAGTACTTC	CASSPLRDRGQETQYF
15	TRBJ2-5	.	TRBV5-1	.	TGCGCCAGCAGCTATAACCCGGGTCAACAAGAGACCCAGTACTTC	CASSYNPGQQETQYF
14	TRBJ2-3	.	TRBV4-1	TRBD2	TGCGCCAGCAGACGACTAGCGGCCACAGATACGCAGTATTTT	CASRRLAATDTQYF
16	TRBJ2-7	.	TRBV7-9	.	TGTGCCAGCAGCCCGGTGAAGGGAAGGGAAGATTACGAGCAGTACTTC	CASSPVKGREDYEQYF
14	TRBJ1-1	few	TRBV4-1	.	TGCGCCAGCAGCCAAGAGTCAGTTTACACTGAAGCTTTCTTT	CASSQESVYTEAFF
14	TRBJ2-2	once	TRBV7-3	.	TGTGCCAGCAGCTCTAGCTGGAGTACCGGGGAGCTGTTTTTT	CASSSSWSTGELFF
13	TRBJ2-7	.	TRBV21-1	.	TGTGCCAGCAGCAAACGGGGAAACTACGAGCAGTACTTC	CASSKRGNYEQYF
16	TRBJ2-4	.	TRBV28	TRBD1	TGTGCCAGCAGAGACCGGGACAGAACAGCCAAAAACATTCAGTACTTC	CASRDRDRTAKNIQYF
13	TRBJ2-1	.	TRBV10-2	.	TGCGCCAGCAGAACAGGAATGTACAATGAGCAGTTCTTC	CASRTGMYNEQFF
13	TRBJ1-4	once	TRBV5-1	.	TGCGCCAGCAGCATAGGGCTTAATGAAAAACTGTTTTTT	CASSIGLNEKLFF
13	TRBJ1-6	.	TRBV10-3	.	TGTGCCATCAGTGAGTTCGACAATTCACCCCTCCACTTT	CAISEFDNSPLHF
12	TRBJ1-6	medium-sized	TRBV6-5	TRBD1	TGTGCCGCTCAGCAGGGGGATTCACCCCTCCACTTT	CAAQQGDSPLHF
19	TRBJ1-5	.	TRBV11-2	.	TGTGCCAGCAGCTTAGGTCACCAGGGTAGGAGGAATAGCAATCAGCCCCAGCATTTT	CASSLGHQGRRNSNQPQHF
16	TRBJ2-3	.	TRBV13	.	TGTGCCAGCAGCTTAGGCCGGCTGGGCAAACGCAATACGCAGTATTTT	CASSLGRLGKRNTQYF
11	TRBJ2-7	.	TRBV6-5	.	TGTACGAGTCGCAGGGTTTACGAGCAGTACTTC	CTSRRVYEQYF
17	TRBJ2-7	.	TRBV7-9	.	TGTGCCAGCAGTTTATCCCCACCGGGACGAGGCTCCTACGAGCAGTACTTC	CASSLSPPGRGSYEQYF
14	TRBJ1-5	.	TRBV7-9	TRBD1	TGTGCCAGCAGCTTCATAGGGGGCAACCAGCCCCAGCATTTT	CASSFIGGNQPQHF
16	TRBJ1-4	few	TRBV4-2	.	TGTGCCAGCAGCCAAGATCCGGGGCTTGCTAATGAAAAACTGTTTTTT	CASSQDPGLANEKLFF
13	TRBJ1-6	.	TRBV18	.	TGTGCCAGCTCACCACCGGGGGTTTCACCCCTCCACTTT	CASSPPGVSPLHF
13	TRBJ1-2	.	TRBV2	.	TGTGCCAGCAGTGAACAGGGTTTTAATGGCTACACCTTC	CASSEQGFNGYTF
16	TRBJ2-1	.	TRBV7-9	TRBD1	TGTGCCAGCAGCGCTAATACCGGGACAGGACTGGAGAAGCAGTTCTTC	CASSANTGTGLEKQFF
15	TRBJ1-6	.	TRBV28	.	TGTGCCAGCAGTTTAGGGACGTCGGATAATTCACCCCTCCACTTT	CASSLGTSDNSPLHF
16	TRBJ2-7	.	TRBV28	TRBD1	TGTGCCAGCAAAGGGGGAGGACAGGGATGGTCCTACGAGCAGTACTTC	CASKGGGQGWSYEQYF
15	TRBJ2-2	.	TRBV27	.	TGTGCCAGCAGTTCCGGGAGACCGAACACCGGGGAGCTGTTTTTT	CASSSGRPNTGELFF
15	TRBJ2-7	.	TRBV6-5	TRBD2	TGTGCCAGCAGTTCCCGGGGGGGGAAGACCTACGAGCAGTACTTC	CASSSRGGKTYEQYF
15	TRBJ1-2	.	TRBV11-2	.	TGTGCCAGCAGCTTAGTAACGGCCCCTAACTATGGCTACACCTTC	CASSLVTAPNYGYTF
15	TRBJ2-5	.	TRBV9	.	TGTGCCAGCAGCTCCCGGCAAAGCATACAAGAGACCCAGTACTTC	CASSSRQSIQETQYF
14	TRBJ1-2	.	TRBV19	TRBD1	TGTGCCAGTAGTATGGGACAGGGAAACTATGGCTACACCTTC	CASSMGQGNYGYTF
14	TRBJ2-5	.	TRBV18	TRBD2	TGTGCCAGCTCACGGGAGGGGACGTTGGAGACCCAGTACTTC	CASSREGTLETQYF
15	TRBJ1-3	.	TRBV28	TRBD1	TGTGCCAGCAGCCTGGACAGGGGAGGTGGAAACACCATATATTTT	CASSLDRGGGNTIYF
13	TRBJ2-7	.	TRBV18	.	TGTGCCAGCTCACGACAGGAGCCCTCCGAGCAGTACTTC	CASSRQEPSEQYF
14	TRBJ1-6	.	TRBV28	.	TGTGCCAGCAGTACCCTCCTTCGGGATTCACCCCTCCACTTT	CASSTLLRDSPLHF
16	TRBJ2-7	.	TRBV29-1	.	TGCAGCGTTGAAGATACGACCGGGGGTTTTGGGGGGGAGCAGTACTTC	CSVEDTTGGFGGEQYF
18	TRBJ2-3	.	TRBV7-3	TRBD2	TGTGCCAGCAGCCTAACCGCCGGGACTACCGTTGGTCAAGATACGCAGTATTTT	CASSLTAGTTVGQDTQYF
13	TRBJ1-2	.	TRBV25-1	.	TGTGCCAGCAGTGACAGTTTAAACTATGGCTACACCTTC	CASSDSLNYGYTF
14	TRBJ2-7	.	TRBV5-4	.	TGTGCCAGCAGCCCGGCGAGACTCCAAGGCGAGCAGTACTTC	CASSPARLQGEQYF
12	TRBJ2-1	.	TRBV18	.	TGTGCCAGCTCCCTCGACCCGAAAGAGCAGTTCTTC	CASSLDPKEQFF
15	TRBJ2-7	.	TRBV6-6	TRBD2	TGTGCCAGCAGTTATGATCGGCGGGAGGCTTACGAGCAGTACTTC	CASSYDRREAYEQYF
15	TRBJ1-1	.	TRBV6-5	.	TGTGCCAGCATCGCCCGATCTGGGCCGGGGTCGGAAGCTTTCTTT	CASIARSGPGSEAFF
15	TRBJ2-7	.	TRBV5-6	TRBD1	TGTGCCAGCAGTCTCTTCGGGACAGGGGGAAACGAGCAGTACTTC	CASSLFGTGGNEQYF
13	TRBJ1-5	.	TRBV2	.	TGTGCCAGCAGTGAATTGAGCTTTCAGCCCCAGCATTTT	CASSELSFQPQHF
14	TRBJ2-1	.	TRBV5-1	TRBD2	TGCGCCAGCAGCTTGATAGCGGGAACCAATGAGCAGTTCTTC	CASSLIAGTNEQFF
15	TRBJ2-1	.	TRBV6-1	TRBD1	TGTGCCAGCAGTGAGGCGACAGGGTTATACAATGAGCAGTTCTTC	CASSEATGLYNEQFF
12	TRBJ2-3	.	TRBV30	.	TGTGCCTGGAATAGCCCAAGGGGGACGCAGTATTTT	CAWNSPRGTQYF
15	TRBJ2-1	once	TRBV5-3	TRBD2	TGTGCCAGAAGCTTAGAGCGGGAGGATCCCAATGAGCAGTTCTTC	CARSLEREDPNEQFF
15	TRBJ2-7	.	TRBV7-8	.	TGTGCCAGCAGTTTAAAGTCTACAGAACGCTACGAGCAGTACTTC	CASSLKSTERYEQYF